This TCR beta chain was found in a study of T cells after yellow fever vaccination. Study-level background: It was SMART-Seq v4 Ultra Low Input that prepared the fractions with low cell numbers. Study results and limitations: It was the secondary response that reached its peak faster, day 5 versus 15, but it was weaker. FACS-sorted repertoires could contain abundant clonotypes contaminating from the bulk population.

Synthesis of TCR cDNA relied on 5'RACE template switching, which attached a universal primer site and UMIs. TCRdb ran MiXCR on the 5' RACE reads and lists one entry per CDR3 protein. The table has 300,000 to 450,000 distinct CDR3 sequences, approximately 8% seen once. The CDR3 runs to 14 residues. Trimming removed 4 bases from V and 6 bases from J, with 15 bases in between. Germline V gives CDR1 MNHEY, CDR2 SVGEGT. A few counts support this clonotype. The antigen is unknown. The specimen comprised PBMCs, sampled about 49 days after the first yellow fever vaccination. The clonotype comes from a man aged 18 to 35 who received the YFV17D yellow fever vaccine. V usage is TRBV6-2 or TRBV6-3 and J usage is TRBJ1-2; D possibly corresponds to TRBD1 (6 bases). CDR3 sequence: CASSFPLTGDGYTF. The CDR3 DNA follows: TGTGCCAGCAGTTTCCCCTTGACAGGAGATGGCTACACCTTC.